This paragraph covers one TCR beta chain sequence. The data derive from a study of blood T cell repertoires in COVID-19. Study details: Acute and convalescent COVID-19 samples came from the United States, Italy and Spain. PBMCs, B-cell-depleted T cells, or T cells provided the cDNA or gDNA that made up the material.

The authors' processing: The assay estimated nucleated cells by amplifying reference gene primers. The repertoire was sequenced with immunoSEQ multiplex PCR; TCRdb's copy has only in-frame clones and lacks some. V and J calls and clone size are given by that table; D and trimming were obtained from the DNA. Found here are fewer than 200,000 clones, approximately 84% of them singletons; the top ten hold 7.7%. The CDR3 runs to 15 residues. Trimming pared 3 bases from V and 2 bases from J, leaving 11 bases between. Germline V gene sequence: CDR1 PRHDT, CDR2 FYEKMQ (reference sequence). The chain combines TRBV13 with TRBJ1-3, with a weak D call TRBD1 (6 bases). The source material was peripheral blood. The receptor was isolated from a man between 35 and 55 years old who had recovered from COVID-19. In DNA form, the CDR3 reads TGTGCCAGCAGCTTGGGACATAATGCTGGAAACACCATATATTTT. Its protein product is CASSLGHNAGNTIYF.